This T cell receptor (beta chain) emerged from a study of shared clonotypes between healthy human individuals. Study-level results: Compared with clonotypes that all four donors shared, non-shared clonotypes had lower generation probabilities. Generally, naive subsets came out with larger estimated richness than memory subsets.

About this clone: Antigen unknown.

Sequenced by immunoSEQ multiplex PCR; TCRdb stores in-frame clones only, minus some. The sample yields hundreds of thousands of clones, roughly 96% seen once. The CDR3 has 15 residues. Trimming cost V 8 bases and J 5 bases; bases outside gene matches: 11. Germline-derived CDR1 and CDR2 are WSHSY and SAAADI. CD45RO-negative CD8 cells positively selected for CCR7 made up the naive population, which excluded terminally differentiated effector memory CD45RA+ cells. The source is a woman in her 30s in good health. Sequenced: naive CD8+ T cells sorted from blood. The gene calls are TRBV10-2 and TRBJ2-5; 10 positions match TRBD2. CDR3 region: CASAGTSVVQETQYF. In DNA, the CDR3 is TGCGCCAGCGCGGGGACTAGCGTTGTGCAGGAGACCCAGTACTTC.